Presented here are 9 T cell receptor beta chains from one specimen sequenced in a study of CD8+CD57+ T cells in acquired aplastic anemia. TCR beta VDJ and CDR3 profiling used genomic DNA as template. TCRdb reanalysed the reads using MiXCR and keeps one entry per CDR3 protein. The sample carries about 170,000 distinct CDR3 sequences, 35% to 55% recorded once. What was sequenced was sorted CD4+, CD8+, or CD8+CD57+ T cells (not recorded which) from PBMCs. The receptors here all came from a human donor in good health.

This chain uses TRBV7-6 with TRBJ1-2; 7 bases match TRBD1. CDR3 length: 14 residues. Germline CDR1 reads SGHVS; CDR2 reads FNYEAQ. V was clipped by 4 bases and J by 5 bases; unmatched bases: 7. The CDR3 reads CASSSFQGEYGYTF. The CDR3 DNA sequence: TGTGCCAGCAGCTCTTTCCAGGGGGAATATGGCTACACCTTC. Looking up the rest from reference TRBV7-6 and TRBJ1-2 gives the full variable domain: GAGVSQSPRYKVTKRGQDVALRCDPISGHVSLYWYRQALGQGPEFLTYFNYEAQQDKSGLPNDRFSAERPEGSISTLTIQRTEQRDSAMYRCASSSFQGEYGYTFGSGTRLTVV.

This clonotype was detected only a few times. The chain is built from TRBV6-2 or TRBV6-3 and TRBJ2-3; D gene uncertain. Trimming shortened V by 0 bases and J by 1 base, and 11 bases separated the two germline ends. Looked up from germline, CDR1 is MNHEY and CDR2 is SVGEGT. This CDR3 is built from 16 residues. CDR3 residues: CASSYSIWRGTDTQYF. CDR3 coding DNA: TGTGCCAGCAGTTACTCGATTTGGCGAGGCACAGATACGCAGTATTTT.

Details on this clonotype: At one end the junction does not follow the germline gene, possibly because of a read error. This sequence joins TRBV7-7 and TRBJ2-3, with TRBD2 identical over 14 bases. The CDR3 has 16 amino acids. CDR1 is SSHAT and CDR2 is FNYEAQ in the germline V gene (reference sequence). The CDR3 spells CASSPGTSGRTDTQYF. The CDR3 DNA reads as TGTGCTAGCAGCCCGGGGACTAGCGGGAGAACAGATACGCAGTATTTT.

Comments on this clonotype: This may come from a read error, since a much larger clone is one base off. The chain couples TRBV3-1 to TRBJ2-7; D is possibly TRBD2 (5 bases). Germline CDR1 reads LGHDT; CDR2 reads YNNKEL (reference sequence). The CDR3 runs 11 residues. This CDR3 reads CASSSGVGKHF. In DNA form, the CDR3 reads TGTGCCAGCAGCTCCGGGGTCGGGAAGCACTTC.

This clonotype was recorded at least ten times. The V gene is TRBV9, the J gene TRBJ1-2; D remains unclear. This CDR3 spans 16 amino acids. CDR1 SGDLS and CDR2 YYNGEE come from the germline V gene. V lost 0 bases to trimming and J lost 1 base, with 13 bases between them. CDR3 loop: CASSVGETKYNYGYTF. The CDR3 DNA reads TGTGCCAGCAGCGTAGGAGAAACTAAATATAACTATGGCTACACCTTC.

As to this clonotype: This may come from a read error, since a much larger clone is one base off. V and J are TRBV6-1 and TRBJ2-3, with a weak D call TRBD2 (6 bases). The CDR3 totals 17 residues. V dropped 5 bases and J dropped 2 bases, with 20 bases sitting between them. Germline CDR1 is MNHNS and CDR2 is SASEGT. CDR3 sequence: CASSTGTGAINTDTQYF. The CDR3 nucleotides read TGTGCCAGCAGTACCGGGACTGGCGCCATCAACACAGATACGCAGTATTTT.

This clonotype was observed at least ten times. The chain couples TRBV15 to TRBJ2-7; no reliable D call. This CDR3 comprises 14 residues. V shed 2 bases and J shed 4 bases, with 12 bases lying between them. Germline V gene data show CDR1 as LNHNV and CDR2 as YYDKDF (reference sequence). CDR3 nucleotide sequence: TGTGCCACCAGCAGAACCCACAACAAATACGAGCAGTACTTC. Translation: CATSRTHNKYEQYF.

The chain joins TRBV12-3 or TRBV12-4 to TRBJ1-6; 7 bases match TRBD1. Germline trimming cut 9 bases from V and 15 bases from J; bases unmatched to any gene: 14. This CDR3 has 13 residues. CDR3 region: CASRGLGGAYLHF. CDR3 nucleotides: TGTGCCAGTCGGGGCCTAGGGGGCGCGTACCTCCACTTT.

This clonotype was detected only a few times. The chain uses TRBV28 and TRBJ2-5, with a weak D call TRBD2 (6 bases). V gave up 5 bases and J gave up 5 bases, with 18 bases separating them. The CDR3 is 15 amino acids. The germline V gene has CDR1 MDHEN and CDR2 SYDVKM. CDR3 nucleotides: TGTGCCAGCAGTAAGGCAAAAAGCGGGCGTGAGACCCAGTACTTC. This sequence encodes CASSKAKSGRETQYF.